The source of this TCR beta chain is a study of T cell responses to AZD1222 COVID-19 vaccine. General study results and limits: Sampling that yielded the repertoires occurred only after the peak T cell response. The number of AZD1222 recipients seropositive at baseline was only five or six. Females outnumbered males among donors, who were mostly white British; clonal diversity was possibly underestimated.

Clones were read by immunoSEQ multiplex PCR, and TCRdb kept only the in-frame ones, dropping some. The sample yields approximately 130,000 clones, roughly 93% seen once. This clone was found a few times. Its antigen remains unidentified. V was pared by 0 bases and J by 7 bases, with 14 bases between. Germline CDR1 reads SGDLS; CDR2 reads YYNGEE. The CDR3 covers 16 residues. The starting material was peripheral blood, obtained on day 0 of AZD1222 vaccination. V usage is TRBV9 and J usage is TRBJ1-6; possibly TRBD1 for D (5 bases). The clonotype was recovered from an adult in good health. The DNA for the CDR3 is TGTGCCAGCAGCGTAGGGTCGGGGGTTGAGAATTCACCCCTCCACTTT. Its protein is CASSVGSGVENSPLHF.